What follows are 3 T cell receptor beta chains derived from one specimen sequenced in a study of blood T cell repertoires in COVID-19. Profiling relied on immunoSEQ multiplex PCR, and the TCRdb table lists in-frame clones only, not all of them. In the table there are 150,000 or so clones, 80% of which are singletons. Sequences were obtained from PBMCs or T cells enriched from blood (not recorded which). These receptors all stem from a woman aged 55-69 years who had recovered from COVID-19.

This chain links TRBV5-4 with TRBJ1-2; 7 bases agree with TRBD1. Per germline, CDR1 SGHNT and CDR2 YYREEE (reference sequence). The CDR3 totals 15 residues. V lost 4 bases and J lost 0; bases outside the gene matches: 6. The CDR3, as DNA: TGTGCCAGCAGCCCCGACGGGACAGCTAACTATGGCTACACCTTC. This translates into CASSPDGTANYGYTF.

V gene TRBV29-1 combines with J gene TRBJ2-5; D is ambiguous. The germline gives CDR1 SQVTM, CDR2 ANQGSEA. V was cut by 3 bases and J by 7 bases, with 9 bases left in between. CDR3 length: 11 amino acids. The CDR3: CSVEQAGTQYF. CDR3 nucleotides: TGCAGCGTTGAGCAGGCTGGGACCCAGTACTTC.

This clone was observed once. The V gene is TRBV2, the J gene TRBJ2-5; 10 nucleotides align to TRBD2. V was clipped by 8 bases and J by 1 base; unmatched bases: 1. CDR3 length: 13 amino acids. Germline V gene data show CDR1 as SNHLY and CDR2 as FYNNEI. The CDR3 here is CASERGGQETQYF. CDR3 nucleotide sequence: TGTGCCAGCGAGCGGGGGGGCCAAGAGACCCAGTACTTC.